The 13 T cell receptor beta chains given below trace back to one sample, sequenced in a study of T cells after posttransplantation cyclophosphamide. Libraries were prepared by immunoSEQ multiplex PCR; TCRdb keeps only in-frame clonotypes and omits some of them. The sample carries under 20,000 clones, around 70% recorded once. Treatment was busulfan-fludarabine conditioning, a marrow graft, and cyclophosphamide on days +3 and +4. The input for sequencing was PBMCs, taken after an allogeneic stem cell transplant with post-transplant cyclophosphamide. These receptors were obtained from a male patient aged 25-45 years who received an allogeneic stem cell transplant from a related donor, was CMV-positive, and had acute GVHD only. The graft donor may be the source of some T cells.

V and J are TRBV4-2 and TRBJ2-2, with 9 bases lining up with TRBD2. The CDR3 spans 18 residues. Germline loops: CDR1 LGHNA, CDR2 YNFKEQ. Losses at the gene ends were 1 base for V and 0 bases for J; bases not matched to a gene: 6. This chain's CDR3 is CASSQVGAGGSNTGELFF. The CDR3 nucleotides read TGTGCCAGCAGCCAAGTCGGAGCGGGGGGTTCGAACACCGGGGAGCTGTTTTTT.

The chain carries TRBV4-2 and TRBJ2-5, with TRBD1 identical over 7 bases. Germline V CDR1 and CDR2: LGHNA, YNFKEQ. This CDR3 comprises 17 residues. V shed 1 base, J shed 2 bases, and the junction held 10 bases outside the gene matches. CDR3 in DNA: TGTGCCAGCAGCCAAGCTGGGACAGACCCCAAACAAGAGACCCAGTACTTC. It is translated as CASSQAGTDPKQETQYF.

The count of this clone is one. The chain recombines TRBV5-1 with TRBJ2-7, with unresolved D. This CDR3 is 14 amino acids long. Germline V gene data show CDR1 as SGHRS and CDR2 as YFSETQ. The V gene lost 6 bases and the J gene lost 1 base, with 14 bases spanning the gap. In nucleotides, the CDR3 is TGCGCCAGCAAATACGACATTGGTTCCTACGAGCAGTACTTC. Its translation: CASKYDIGSYEQYF.

A few counts support this clone. The chain employs TRBV10-3 and TRBJ1-5; perhaps TRBD1 as D (5 bases). V was shortened by 5 bases and J by 7 bases, with 12 bases between the two germline ends. The germline V gene has CDR1 ENHRY and CDR2 SYGVKD. This CDR3 has 13 amino acids. CDR3: CAISPGEGQPQHF. The DNA of the CDR3 is TGTGCCATCAGTCCGGGGGAAGGGCAGCCCCAGCATTTT.

The chain is built from TRBV6-6 and TRBJ2-3, with 10 bases matching TRBD1. The CDR3 covers 16 residues. Per germline, CDR1 MNHNY and CDR2 SVGAGI (reference sequence). The J segment lost 4 bases and the V segment lost 6 bases, leaving 10 bases of the junction unmatched. Here the CDR3 DNA reads TGTGCCAGCAGAGATACAATAGGACAGGGGGCAGATACGCAGTATTTT. It yields the protein CASRDTIGQGADTQYF.

The chain employs TRBV30 and TRBJ2-3; tentatively, D is TRBD1 (6 bases). CDR3 length: 12 residues. Germline V lookup: CDR1 GTSNPN, CDR2 SVGIG (reference sequence). Trimming took off 1 base at V and 11 bases at J, with 13 bases between the two ends. The DNA of the CDR3 is TGTGCCTGGAGTGCGTTTGGACAGAAGCAGTATTTT. Translated: CAWSAFGQKQYF.

The V and J genes are TRBV4-2 and TRBJ1-1; D gene uncertain. CDR1 is LGHNA and CDR2 is YNFKEQ in the germline V gene. The CDR3 contains 13 residues. With 0 bases removed from V and 8 bases from J, the gap between germline ends came to 10 bases. CDR3 nucleotides: TGTGCCAGCAGCCAAGATGCTAAGACAGAAGCTTTCTTT. This encodes CASSQDAKTEAFF.

The V call is TRBV2, the J call TRBJ2-3; perhaps TRBD1 as D (6 bases). CDR1 is SNHLY, CDR2 FYNNEI, per germline. The CDR3 totals 13 residues. With 5 bases removed from V and 5 bases from J, the gap between germline ends came to 11 bases. CDR3 amino acids: CASSRGGLDTQYF. CDR3 coding DNA: TGTGCCAGCAGTCGAGGGGGATTAGATACGCAGTATTTT.

This clone was recorded a few times. The gene calls are TRBV7-2 and TRBJ1-2, with 9 bases identical to TRBD1. The germline CDR1 and CDR2 sequences are SGHTA and FQGNSA. The CDR3 spans 14 residues. V dropped 5 bases and J dropped 4; count of bases not matched to a gene: 5. CDR3 DNA: TGTGCCAGCAGCCCTGACAGGGGGGGCTATGGCTACACCTTC. It is translated as CASSPDRGGYGYTF.

The chain carries TRBV7-2 and TRBJ1-4; 7 nucleotides agree with TRBD1. The germline CDR1 and CDR2 sequences are SGHTA and FQGNSA. The CDR3 contains 15 residues. Trimming cost V 5 bases and J 3 bases; bases outside gene matches: 6. The DNA for the CDR3 is TGTGCCAGCAGCCACGACAGGGAACCTAATGAAAAACTGTTTTTT. The encoded protein is CASSHDREPNEKLFF.

V and J are TRBV28 and TRBJ1-1; D may be TRBD1 (5 bases). The germline gives CDR1 MDHEN, CDR2 SYDVKM. V was trimmed by 3 bases and J by 13 bases, leaving 18 bases between them. The CDR3 runs to 13 residues. For the CDR3, the DNA is TGTGCCAGCAGTTTTATTGGGCAGGGCAGAAATTTCTTT. Translating it yields CASSFIGQGRNFF.

The J gene is TRBJ1-1, the V gene TRBV30, with a possible D match to TRBD1 (5 bases). Germline CDR1 reads GTSNPN; CDR2 reads SVGIG (reference sequence). Trimming pared 7 bases from V and 0 bases from J, leaving 15 bases between. The CDR3 runs to 14 residues. For the CDR3, the DNA is TGTGCCTTGGGGAGGGACGGCATGAACACTGAAGCTTTCTTT. The encoded protein is CALGRDGMNTEAFF.

The chain links TRBV4-3 to TRBJ2-7, with D maybe TRBD2 (5 bases). Germline lookup yields CDR1 LGHNA and CDR2 YSLEER. The CDR3 has 14 residues. V lost 0 bases and J 3 bases, leaving 9 bases between the germline ends. The CDR3 is CASSQEGGLYEQYF. CDR3 coding DNA: TGCGCCAGCAGCCAAGAAGGCGGGCTCTACGAGCAGTACTTC.